This T cell receptor (beta chain) comes out of a study of beta chain features in type 1 diabetes. This clone was picked up a small number of times. The antigen is not known. Other nucleotide sequences from this sample produce the same CDR3. CDR1 and CDR2 (germline): SQVTM, ANQGSEA. The length of the CDR3 is 13 residues. Losses at the gene ends were 7 bases for V and 1 base for J; bases not matched to a gene: 6. Sequenced material consisted of expressed TCRB transcripts (all of the isolated RNA was reverse transcribed). Deep immunoSEQ sequencing covered naive, central memory and regulatory T cell samples. TCRdb keeps only in-frame clones here, not all; method: immunoSEQ multiplex PCR. This table has around 140,000 clones, 9% appearing once. Regarding the study as a whole: Shorter templates might be favored by PCR, and equally so in patients and in controls. Cells with high TCR expression could be over-represented when cDNA is sequenced. TCRB CDR3s were moderately but significantly shorter in Type 1 diabetes patients in all four CD4+ subsets.

The TCR was taken from a man in his thirties or forties with type 1 diabetes. What was sequenced was central memory CD4+ T cells from blood. The chain is built from TRBV29-1 and TRBJ1-1; 7 positions match TRBD1. DNA of the CDR3: TGCAGCGCCGACAGGGATCAGAACACTGAAGCTTTCTTT. Translation: CSADRDQNTEAFF.